This TCR beta chain comes out of a study of T-cell memory formation after mild COVID-19. For the study at large: Clustering of TCRs was largely donor specific. Findings and limits, study-wide: Cross-reactive memory apparently joined, as some responding clones appeared in pre-infection memory.

TCRdb re-called the 5' RACE reads with MiXCR, one entry per CDR3 protein. The sample consists of 120,000 to 150,000 distinct CDR3 sequences, around 15% of them appearing once. This clonotype was seen only a few times. What it binds is unknown. V lost 0 bases, J lost 4 bases, and 7 bases stayed unmatched. The CDR3 runs 18 residues. Germline V gene data show CDR1 as LGHNA and CDR2 as YNFKEQ. The specimen sequenced was PBMCs or a T cell subset sorted from them (not recorded which). The chain recombines TRBV4-2 with TRBJ2-1; 12 nucleotides match TRBD2. This sequence originates from an adult woman who had mild COVID-19 (a few samples of this study predate the infection). Cell type and time point are not known. DNA of the CDR3: TGTGCCAGCAGCCAAGACTCTGGACTAGCGGGATCATACAATGAGCAGTTCTTC. This codes for CASSQDSGLAGSYNEQFF.